Listed here are 25 T cell receptor beta chains from one sample, sequenced in a study of CD4 T cells in relation to SARS-CoV-2 and coronaviruses (dated by TCRdb to about 2021). CD4+ T cells from unexposed donors were collected before the COVID-19 pandemic (2011-2018). After around ten days of culture, CD4+ T cells were isolated with the EasySep CD4+ T cell isolation kit. The library was obtained by the immunoSEQ multiplex PCR assay. This is the immuneACCESS table as TCRdb keeps it, with only in-frame sequences that have V and J called. A part of the clones is gone; compared with another copy, unresolved V genes explain less than half, and the rest is unexplained. The table for this sample lists fewer than 20,000 clones; around 70% of them were counted only once. The top ten clones comprise approximately 28% of the sample. No cognate antigen is known for these TCRs. Sequences were obtained from CD4+ T cells from PBMCs, cultured in vitro. The receptor source for this set is a human donor in good health.

This chain links TRBV27 with TRBJ1-2, with D hard to call. This CDR3 has 14 residues. V lost 4 bases and J 7 bases, leaving 16 bases between the germline ends. Germline CDR1 reads MNHEY; CDR2 reads SMNVEV (reference sequence). CDR3 nucleotide sequence: TGTGCCAGCAGTTCCTTGGTCGCAGGTGGTGGCTACACCTTC. As protein: CASSSLVAGGGYTF.

The CDR3 nucleotides are TGTGCCAGCAGTGAAGCTGGCCAGCGGGGGGCCTACGAGCAGTACTTC. Its translation: CASSEAGQRGAYEQYF. The rearrangement joins TRBV6-1 to TRBJ2-7; 9 positions agree with TRBD2. The J segment lost 2 bases and the V segment lost 0 bases, leaving 5 bases of the junction unmatched. The germline V gene encodes CDR1 MNHNS and CDR2 SASEGT. The length of the CDR3 is 16 residues.

The rearrangement uses TRBV3-1 (or the pseudogene TRBV3-2) and TRBJ2-5, with TRBD2 as a possible D gene (5 bases). The CDR3 covers 14 residues. CDR1 is LGHDT, CDR2 YNNKEL, per germline (reference sequence). V was shortened by 4 bases and J by 7 bases, with 16 bases between the two germline ends. CDR3 sequence reads: CASSRLVAEGTQYF. The CDR3 DNA sequence: TGTGCCAGCAGCCGTCTGGTGGCCGAGGGGACCCAGTACTTC.

The chain combines TRBV20-1 with TRBJ1-1, with unresolved D. Trimming took off 3 bases at V and 4 bases at J, with 12 bases between the two ends. The CDR3 consists of 13 residues. Germline V CDR1 and CDR2: DFQATT, SNEGSKA (reference sequence). Here the CDR3 DNA reads TGCAGTGCTAGTGTTGCCCGGAGCACTGAAGCTTTCTTT. This gives the protein CSASVARSTEAFF.

The chain couples TRBV9 to TRBJ2-3; D may match TRBD1 or TRBD2 (6 bases each). Germline lookup yields CDR1 SGDLS and CDR2 YYNGEE. V was cut by 0 bases and J by 4 bases, with 12 bases left in between. The CDR3 totals 15 residues. The chain's CDR3 is CASSVAGAASDTQYF. In DNA form, the CDR3 reads TGTGCCAGCAGCGTAGCGGGGGCCGCTTCAGATACGCAGTATTTT.

This clone showed up just a few times. The chain recombines TRBV7-9 with TRBJ1-1; no firm D call. The CDR3 covers 13 residues. Germline loops: CDR1 SEHNR, CDR2 FQNEAQ (reference sequence). Between the trimmed V and J ends, which lost 2 bases and 2 bases, there was a span of 6 bases. The CDR3 nucleotides are TGTGCCAGCAGCTTATCAGTAAACACTGAAGCTTTCTTT. It codes for CASSLSVNTEAFF.

The V gene is TRBV5-1, the J gene TRBJ2-6; D might be TRBD1 (5 bases). CDR1 is SGHRS and CDR2 is YFSETQ in the germline V gene. The CDR3 is made up of 14 amino acids. The germline V and J ends were trimmed by 5 bases and 4 bases, with 10 bases remaining between them. The CDR3 loop is CASSPGSGANVLTF. In nucleotides, the CDR3 is TGCGCCAGCAGTCCAGGGTCCGGGGCCAACGTCCTGACTTTC.

The J gene is TRBJ1-1, the V gene TRBV12-3 or TRBV12-4; the D is unclear. V lost 5 bases and J lost 10, with 11 bases in between. The CDR3 covers 11 residues. CDR3 protein: CASSPGIAAFF. CDR3 DNA sequence: TGTGCCAGCAGTCCGGGGATTGCAGCTTTCTTT.

This clone was seen just once. This chain uses TRBV6-4 with TRBJ2-1; 14 bases fit TRBD2. With 3 bases clipped from V and 6 bases from J, the junction kept 1 base outside the gene matches. Per the germline V gene, CDR1 is MRHNA and CDR2 is SNTAGT. The length of the CDR3 is 15 residues. CDR3 DNA: TGTGCCAGCAGTGAAGGGACTAGCGGGAGCAATGAGCAGTTCTTC. Protein product: CASSEGTSGSNEQFF.

The chain uses TRBV13 and TRBJ1-3; D not certain. Germline values: CDR1 PRHDT, CDR2 FYEKMQ (reference sequence). Trimming left V 3 bases short and J 0 bases short, with 9 bases between. CDR3 length equals 15 residues. The CDR3 region is CASSLQEISGNTIYF. The CDR3 DNA is TGTGCCAGCAGCTTGCAAGAGATCTCTGGAAACACCATATATTTT.

V gene TRBV6-5 combines with J gene TRBJ2-1, with D perhaps matching TRBD1 or TRBD2 (7 bases each). The CDR3 extends over 14 amino acids. V was cut by 5 bases and J by 9 bases, with 17 bases left in between. Germline V gene data show CDR1 as MNHEY and CDR2 as SVGAGI. This CDR3 is CASSRQGGSSEQFF. The CDR3 nucleotides are TGTGCCAGCAGTAGACAGGGAGGGTCAAGTGAGCAGTTCTTC.

The sample holds a few counts of this clone. This rearrangement joins TRBV9 to TRBJ1-6; D is ambiguous. The CDR3 loop spans 15 amino acids. Deletions cut 5 bases from V and 9 bases from J, with 18 bases between. Germline V gene data show CDR1 as SGDLS and CDR2 as YYNGEE. The CDR3, as DNA: TGTGCCAGCAGTAAAACCGTGGACCTCGGTTCACCCCTCCACTTT. It translates to CASSKTVDLGSPLHF.

The chain combines TRBV7-9 with TRBJ2-3, with TRBD2 identical over 8 bases. With 8 bases clipped from V and 0 bases from J, the junction kept 4 bases outside the gene matches. CDR1 is SEHNR and CDR2 is FQNEAQ in the germline V gene (reference sequence). This CDR3 is 14 amino acids long. DNA of the CDR3: TGTGCCAGCTCCGAGCGGGGGAGCACAGATACGCAGTATTTT. Translated, it gives CASSERGSTDTQYF.

The count of this clone is one. The chain joins TRBV6-4 to TRBJ1-1, with 9 bases matching TRBD1. Trimming cost V 9 bases and J 4 bases; bases outside gene matches: 6. CDR1 and CDR2 from the germline V gene are MRHNA and SNTAGT. This CDR3 is 13 amino acids long. The CDR3 spells CASKQGAGTEAFF. CDR3 nucleotides: TGTGCCAGTAAACAGGGGGCTGGCACTGAAGCTTTCTTT.

The rearrangement links TRBV2 to TRBJ2-5; D is perhaps TRBD1 (6 bases). The CDR3 loop spans 13 amino acids. The V gene's germline CDR1 is SNHLY and CDR2 FYNNEI. Trimming removed 4 bases from V and 5 bases from J, with 11 bases in between. The CDR3 region is CASSVITGETQYF. The CDR3 coding sequence is TGTGCCAGCAGTGTGATCACAGGGGAGACCCAGTACTTC.

The genes are TRBV3-1 (or the pseudogene TRBV3-2) and TRBJ2-7; 9 bases align to TRBD2. Germline CDR1 and CDR2: LGHDT and YNNKEL (reference sequence). Trimming cost V 4 bases and J 6 bases; bases outside gene matches: 7. This CDR3 spans 14 amino acids. In nucleotides, the CDR3 is TGTGCCAGCAGCCGAGGGACTAGCAAACGCGAGCAGTACTTC. It is translated as CASSRGTSKREQYF.

This clone was recorded a few times. This chain links TRBV5-8 with TRBJ2-7, with D possibly matching TRBD2 (6 bases). The CDR3 is 13 amino acids. The V end lost 0 bases, the J end lost 5 bases, and 9 bases lay between the germline ends. From germline, CDR1 is SGHTS and CDR2 YDEGEE. CDR3 protein: CASSLGGGNEQYF. CDR3 sequence (DNA): TGTGCCAGCAGCTTGGGGGGAGGCAACGAGCAGTACTTC. Combining the CDR3 with reference TRBV5-8 and TRBJ2-7 gives the whole variable domain EAGVTQSPTHLIKTRGQQATLRCSPISGHTSVYWYQQALGLGLQFLLWYDEGEERNRGNFPPRFSGRQFPNYSSELNVNALELEDSALYLCASSLGGGNEQYFGPGTRLTVT.

This clone was detected only once. The rearrangement uses TRBV18 and TRBJ1-3; D not certain. The germline gives CDR1 KGHSH, CDR2 LQKENI. CDR3 length equals 15 residues. Trimming removed 3 bases at V and 0 bases at J, with 9 bases between. The CDR3 region is CASSPEGFSGNTIYF. The CDR3 DNA reads TGTGCCAGCTCACCCGAGGGTTTCTCTGGAAACACCATATATTTT.

The chain carries TRBV5-1 and TRBJ2-7, with D perhaps being TRBD1 or TRBD2 (5 bases each). The CDR3 sequence is 16 residues long. Per germline, CDR1 SGHRS and CDR2 YFSETQ. V lost 0 bases and J lost 4, with 17 bases in between. CDR3 sequence: CASSLEGPGPSYEQYF. CDR3 coding DNA: TGCGCCAGCAGCTTGGAGGGTCCGGGACCTTCATACGAGCAGTACTTC.

The table lists this clone with a few counts. The chain is built from TRBV5-8 and TRBJ1-2, with 9 bases aligning to TRBD1. This CDR3 region has 15 residues. Trimming took 0 bases from V and 4 from J; bases not matched to a gene: 4. Germline CDR1 is SGHTS and CDR2 is YDEGEE. In DNA form, the CDR3 reads TGTGCCAGCAGCTTGGGGACAGGGGTGGTCTATGGCTACACCTTC. Amino acids: CASSLGTGVVYGYTF.

The CDR3 DNA is TGCGCCAGCAGCCAAGTCTATTCGATCCCACCGAGTACGCAGTATTTT. It is translated as CASSQVYSIPPSTQYF. The chain carries TRBV4-1 and TRBJ2-3; D gene ambiguous. The CDR3 has 16 residues. Deletions cut 1 base from V and 8 bases from J, with 19 bases between. The germline V gene encodes CDR1 MGHRA and CDR2 YSYEKL.

This chain connects TRBV19 to TRBJ2-6, with a tentative D call TRBD1 (6 bases). From germline, CDR1 is LNHDA and CDR2 SQIVND (reference sequence). With 6 bases removed from V and 6 bases from J, the gap between germline ends came to 18 bases. The CDR3 sequence is 16 residues long. This CDR3 reads CASSTGHRSAANVLTF. The CDR3 region has the DNA TGTGCCAGTAGCACGGGACACAGAAGTGCGGCCAACGTCCTGACTTTC.

The V gene is TRBV19, the J gene TRBJ2-7, with a tentative D call TRBD2 (5 bases). The CDR3 contains 13 residues. In germline, CDR1 is LNHDA, CDR2 SQIVND (reference sequence). Trimming took off 6 bases at V and 10 bases at J, with 19 bases between the two ends. CDR3 amino acids: CASRNRRELLQYF. The CDR3 bases are TGTGCCAGTAGGAACAGAAGGGAGCTCTTACAGTACTTC.

The CDR3 here is CSVDQTGGSETQYF. The DNA for the CDR3 is TGCAGCGTTGACCAGACAGGGGGAAGCGAGACCCAGTACTTC. The chain couples TRBV29-1 to TRBJ2-5, with 9 bases aligning to TRBD1. V shed 3 bases, J shed 5 bases, and the junction held 7 bases outside the gene matches. The CDR3 consists of 14 residues. Germline V gene sequence: CDR1 SQVTM, CDR2 ANQGSEA.

V usage is TRBV29-1 and J usage is TRBJ1-2, with D perhaps matching TRBD1 (5 bases). V was shortened by 6 bases and J by 0 bases, with 11 bases between the two germline ends. This CDR3 spans 13 amino acids. CDR1 is SQVTM, CDR2 ANQGSEA, per germline. CDR3 region: CSVGTIANYGYTF. The CDR3 region has the DNA TGCAGCGTCGGGACCATAGCTAACTATGGCTACACCTTC.